These T cell receptor beta chains were read from a single sample in a study of identical twins. MiXCR, applied by TCRdb to the 5' RACE reads, yields one record per CDR3 protein. Counted here are over 600,000 distinct CDR3 sequences, less than 25% occurring once; the ten biggest clones make up around 4.5%. These data were also reused for a study on T cells expressing NK-cell markers.

Sequencing was performed on PBMCs. The origin of the receptors is a woman under 30 in good health. The CDR3 runs from the conserved cysteine through the conserved F or W. D genes are given only for firm matches. For some rows the clone size is stated as once, few or many, or as a class when expanded; others skip it.

TRBV4-3,-,-,TRBJ2-4,TGCGCCAGCAGCCAAGATGGGGCCTCTCAACTAGCCATTCAGTACTTC,CASSQDGASQLAIQYF
TRBV6-1,TRBD2,-,TRBJ2-7,TGTGCCAGCAGTGACTGGGGGACTAATAACGAGCAGTACTTC,CASSDWGTNNEQYF
TRBV20-1,-,-,TRBJ1-1,TGCAGTGCTAGCCCGACACCGAACACTGAAGCTTTCTTT,CSASPTPNTEAFF
TRBV20-1,TRBD2,-,TRBJ2-3,TGCAGTGCTAGACTAGCGGGGGGGAGCACAGATACGCAGTATTTT,CSARLAGGSTDTQYF
TRBV7-2,TRBD2,few,TRBJ2-7,TGTGCCAGCAGCTTAGGCAGCGGGAGGCAGTACGAGCAGTACTTC,CASSLGSGRQYEQYF
TRBV12-3/TRBV12-4,-,-,TRBJ2-1,TGTGCCAGCCTCGGTAGCTCCTACAATGAGCAGTTCTTC,CASLGSSYNEQFF
TRBV12-3/TRBV12-4,TRBD1,many,TRBJ2-2,TGTGCCAGCAGCAAATCGACAGGGGGCGCCGGGGAGCTGTTTTTT,CASSKSTGGAGELFF
TRBV6-5,TRBD1,few,TRBJ2-5,TGTGCCAGCAGTTTGGCCCCCGGACAGGGACTCTCAGAGACCCAGTACTTC,CASSLAPGQGLSETQYF
TRBV12-3/TRBV12-4,TRBD1,many,TRBJ1-6,TGTGCCAGCAGTTTGGGACAGGGGTTAAAGAATTCACCCCTCCACTTT,CASSLGQGLKNSPLHF
TRBV7-8,-,many,TRBJ2-7,TGTGCCAGCAGCTTGGCCATAGGACTCTCACCTACGGGGCAGTACTTC,CASSLAIGLSPTGQYF
TRBV12-3/TRBV12-4,TRBD1,many,TRBJ1-2,TGTGCCAGCAGTCCGATGGGGACAGGCTTACGGGGCTACACCTTC,CASSPMGTGLRGYTF
TRBV20-1,-,-,TRBJ2-2,TGCAGTGCTAGGGGGGGCCCAATTGAGACTGTAACCGGGGAGCTGTTTTTT,CSARGGPIETVTGELFF
TRBV27,TRBD2,-,TRBJ2-1,TGTGCCAGCAGTCCGTGGATTAGCGGGAGTAATGAGCAGTTCTTC,CASSPWISGSNEQFF
TRBV10-3,-,-,TRBJ2-1,TGTGCCATCAGTGCTTTGAATGAGCAGTTCTTC,CAISALNEQFF
TRBV6-2/TRBV6-3,-,few,TRBJ2-7,TGTGCCAGCAGTTACTCAATCATCAGGGGATCGGACTTC,CASSYSIIRGSDF
TRBV7-2,-,-,TRBJ2-7,TGTGCCAGCAGCTTAATTGGGACATACTACGAGCAGTACTTC,CASSLIGTYYEQYF
TRBV20-1,-,few,TRBJ1-1,TGCAGTGCTACCAGGACGATCAGGGAAGCTTTCTTT,CSATRTIREAFF
TRBV12-3/TRBV12-4,TRBD1,-,TRBJ1-1,TGTGCCAGCAGTCCGTACAGGGGGGAGGACACTGAAGCTTTCTTT,CASSPYRGEDTEAFF
TRBV10-3,-,few,TRBJ1-6,TGTGCCATCAGCCAGATACCGGGACGAAATTCACCCCTCCACTTT,CAISQIPGRNSPLHF
TRBV6-5,-,few,TRBJ1-3,TGTGCCAGCCAGTCCTCTGGAAACACCATATATTTT,CASQSSGNTIYF
TRBV20-1,-,few,TRBJ2-1,TGCAGTGCTAGAGAACCACGCGGCAGCAATGAGCAGTTCTTC,CSAREPRGSNEQFF
TRBV12-3/TRBV12-4,-,-,TRBJ2-7,TGTGCCAGCAGTTTAGGAGCCATCTACGAGCAGTACTTC,CASSLGAIYEQYF
TRBV12-3/TRBV12-4,TRBD2,-,TRBJ2-2,TGTGCCAGCAGTACTTTGCGGGAGAAGGACGGGGAGCTGTTTTTT,CASSTLREKDGELFF
TRBV5-1,-,few,TRBJ1-1,TGCGCCAGCAGACAGGACAGAAACACTGAAGCTTTCTTT,CASRQDRNTEAFF
TRBV9,-,few,TRBJ2-7,TGTGCCAGCAAGGAGGGGGACGGAGCCTACGAGCAGTACTTC,CASKEGDGAYEQYF
TRBV7-9,-,-,TRBJ1-1,TGTGCCAGCGGGTTGGCGGACAAAGGTGAAGCTTTCTTT,CASGLADKGEAFF
TRBV20-1,TRBD2,-,TRBJ2-7,TGCAGTGCCTTCCGACTAGCGGGAGGCTACGAGCAGTACTTC,CSAFRLAGGYEQYF
TRBV20-1,-,-,TRBJ1-5,TGCAGTGGGGCAGGGTCTAACAATCAGCCCCAGCATTTT,CSGAGSNNQPQHF
TRBV5-1,-,few,TRBJ1-1,TGCGCCAGCAGCCCAAGACTACAGGGTCTGAACACTGAAGCTTTCTTT,CASSPRLQGLNTEAFF
TRBV27,-,-,TRBJ1-5,TGTGCCAGCAGTCAAATTCCCCTCGGTGCGTCGCCCCAGCATTTT,CASSQIPLGASPQHF
TRBV20-1,-,many,TRBJ1-4,TGCAGTGCTAGAGATCTCAGGCAGTCTAATGAAAAACTGTTTTTT,CSARDLRQSNEKLFF
TRBV7-2,-,-,TRBJ2-7,TGTGCCAGCAGTCGATCTACCTACGAGCAGTACTTC,CASSRSTYEQYF
TRBV6-5,TRBD1,few,TRBJ1-1,TGTGCCAGCAGTTACTCGAGTACAGGGGGACGGCCTGAAGCTTTCTTT,CASSYSSTGGRPEAFF
TRBV20-1,TRBD2,-,TRBJ2-7,TGCAGTGCTGGACTAGCGGGTCACACCTACGAGCAGTACTTC,CSAGLAGHTYEQYF
TRBV12-3/TRBV12-4,TRBD1,many,TRBJ2-7,TGTGCCAGCAGTTTAGTCCGTACGGGACAGGGGGCTCACGAGCAGTACTTC,CASSLVRTGQGAHEQYF
TRBV6-1,-,once,TRBJ2-1,TGTGCCACCCACCGAACCGAGCAGTTCTTC,CATHRTEQFF
TRBV28,-,few,TRBJ2-5,TGTGCCAGCAATCGACAGGGAGGTACCCAGTACTTC,CASNRQGGTQYF
TRBV7-6,TRBD1,-,TRBJ1-1,TGTGCCAGCAGCTCACGACAGGGGAGTCACACTGAAGCTTTCTTT,CASSSRQGSHTEAFF
TRBV5-1,-,-,TRBJ2-7,TGCGCCAGCAGCTCTCTGAACTACGAGCAGTACTTC,CASSSLNYEQYF
TRBV27,-,-,TRBJ1-2,TGTGCCAGCAGTTTGGGACCCACTAGCCTCTATGGCTACACCTTC,CASSLGPTSLYGYTF
TRBV5-1,TRBD2,-,TRBJ2-7,TGCGCCAGCAGCGGGGGGGTCCGCTACGAGCAGTACTTC,CASSGGVRYEQYF
TRBV12-3/TRBV12-4,-,few,TRBJ2-3,TGTGCCAGCAGTCCGCAAGCGGTAGATACGCAGTATTTT,CASSPQAVDTQYF
TRBV6-5,-,many,TRBJ2-2,TGTGCCAGCAGTTTCAACAGGGACGGGGAGCTGTTTTTT,CASSFNRDGELFF
TRBV9,TRBD2,-,TRBJ2-7,TGTGCCAGCAGCCCCGGGGGACTAGCGGCCTACGAGCAGTACTTC,CASSPGGLAAYEQYF
TRBV9,-,few,TRBJ2-7,TGTGCCAGCAGCATCGCGCCCACCTACGAGCAGTACTTC,CASSIAPTYEQYF
TRBV20-1,TRBD1,few,TRBJ2-2,TGCAGTGCTACGGACAGGGCGCCCGGGGAGCTGTTTTTT,CSATDRAPGELFF
TRBV29-1,-,-,TRBJ2-3,TGCAGCGTCGGGGTTGGTAGCGGATTTACAGATACGCAGTATTTT,CSVGVGSGFTDTQYF
TRBV20-1,-,-,TRBJ2-7,TGCAGTGCTAGAGATTTTTCCGGAGGCTCCTACGAGCAGTACTTC,CSARDFSGGSYEQYF
TRBV6-1,-,few,TRBJ2-3,TGTGCCAGCAGTCCTCCCATGGGCTACCCAGGGGCAGATACGCAGTATTTT,CASSPPMGYPGADTQYF
TRBV20-1,-,-,TRBJ2-1,TGCAGTGCTCCGGGAATTGGTTACAATGAGCAGTTCTTC,CSAPGIGYNEQFF
TRBV29-1,TRBD2,-,TRBJ2-1,TGCAGCGTTGAAGGGGGCCTAGCGGGGCGAAATGAGCAGTTCTTC,CSVEGGLAGRNEQFF
TRBV12-3/TRBV12-4,TRBD2,-,TRBJ2-5,TGTGCCAGCAGTTTAGTGGCTAGCGGACACCGGGACTTC,CASSLVASGHRDF
TRBV20-1,-,many,TRBJ2-3,TGCAGTGCTAGATCCCCAGGGGGGTCCTCCACAGATACGCAGTATTTT,CSARSPGGSSTDTQYF
TRBV27,-,-,TRBJ2-1,TGTGCCAGCAGTGGGTCGGAAGCTTACAACAATGAGCAGTTCTTC,CASSGSEAYNNEQFF
TRBV7-9,-,-,TRBJ2-2,TGTGCCAGCAGCTTAGCGCAGGCGAACACCGGGGAGCTGTTTTTT,CASSLAQANTGELFF